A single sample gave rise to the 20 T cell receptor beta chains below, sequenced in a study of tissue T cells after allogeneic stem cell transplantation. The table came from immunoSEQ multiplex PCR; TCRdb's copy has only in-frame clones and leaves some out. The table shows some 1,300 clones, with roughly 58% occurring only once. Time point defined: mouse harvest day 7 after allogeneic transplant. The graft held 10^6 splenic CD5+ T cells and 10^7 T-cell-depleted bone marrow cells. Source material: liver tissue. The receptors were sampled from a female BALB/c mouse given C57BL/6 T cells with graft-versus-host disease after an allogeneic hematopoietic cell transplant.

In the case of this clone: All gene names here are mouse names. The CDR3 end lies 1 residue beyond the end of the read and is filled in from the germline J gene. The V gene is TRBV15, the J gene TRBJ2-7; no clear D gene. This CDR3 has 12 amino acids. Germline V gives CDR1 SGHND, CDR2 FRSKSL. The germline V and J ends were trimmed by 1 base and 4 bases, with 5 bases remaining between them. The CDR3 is CASSLDGYEQYF. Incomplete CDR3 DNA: TGTGCCAGCAGTTTAGACGGGTATGAACAGTAC.

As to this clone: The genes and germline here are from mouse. Incomplete CDR3 DNA: TGTGCCAGCAGCTTAGGACTGGGAAACACCGGGCAGCTCTAC. Amino acids: CASSLGLGNTGQLY. The CDR3 as a whole reads CASSLGLGNTGQLYF. The V gene is TRBV3, the J gene TRBJ2-2; 7 positions agree with TRBD2. The read halts 1 residue ahead of the CDR3 end, with the missing end drawn from the germline J gene. The V and J ends lost 1 base and 1 base, in that order; junction bases with no gene match: 0. Germline V CDR1 and CDR2: SNHLY, FYNGKV (reference sequence). The CDR3 runs to 15 residues.

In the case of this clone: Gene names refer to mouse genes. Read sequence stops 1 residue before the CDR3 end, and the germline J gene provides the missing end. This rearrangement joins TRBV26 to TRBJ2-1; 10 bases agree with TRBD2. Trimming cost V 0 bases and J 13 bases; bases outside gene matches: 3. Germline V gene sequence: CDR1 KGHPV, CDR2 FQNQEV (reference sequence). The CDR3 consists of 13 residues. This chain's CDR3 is CASSLSLGGRQFF. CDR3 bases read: TGTGCCAGCAGTCTGTCGCTGGGGGGGCGCCAGTTC.

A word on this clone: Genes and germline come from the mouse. The CDR3 loop reads CASGDWVYEQYF. The covered CDR3 bases are TGTGCCAGCGGAGACTGGGTGTATGAACAGTAC. The chain combines TRBV13-2 with TRBJ2-7, with 7 bases aligning to TRBD2. The missing CDR3 end, 1 residue past where the read stops, is filled in from the germline J gene. Germline CDR1 is NNHNN and CDR2 is SYGAGS (reference sequence). CDR3 size: 12 residues. J was trimmed by 4 bases and V by 5 bases; bases with no gene match: 3.

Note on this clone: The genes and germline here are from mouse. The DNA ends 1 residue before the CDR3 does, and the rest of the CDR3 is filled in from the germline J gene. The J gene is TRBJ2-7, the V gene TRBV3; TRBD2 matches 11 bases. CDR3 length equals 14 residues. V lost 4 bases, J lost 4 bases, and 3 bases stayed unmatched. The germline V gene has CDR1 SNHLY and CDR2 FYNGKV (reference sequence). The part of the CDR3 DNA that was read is TGTGCCAGCAGCTCGACTGGGGGGGGGTATGAACAGTAC. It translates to CASSSTGGGYEQY. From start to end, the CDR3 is CASSSTGGGYEQYF.

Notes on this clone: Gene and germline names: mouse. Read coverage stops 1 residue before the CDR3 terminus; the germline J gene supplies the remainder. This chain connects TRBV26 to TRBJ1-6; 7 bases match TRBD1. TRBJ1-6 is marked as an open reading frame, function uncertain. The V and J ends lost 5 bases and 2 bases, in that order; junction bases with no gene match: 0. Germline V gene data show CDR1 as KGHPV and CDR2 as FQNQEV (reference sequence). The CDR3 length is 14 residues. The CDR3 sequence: CASSDRAYNSPLYF. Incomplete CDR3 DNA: TGTGCCAGCAGTGACAGGGCCTATAATTCGCCCCTCTAC.

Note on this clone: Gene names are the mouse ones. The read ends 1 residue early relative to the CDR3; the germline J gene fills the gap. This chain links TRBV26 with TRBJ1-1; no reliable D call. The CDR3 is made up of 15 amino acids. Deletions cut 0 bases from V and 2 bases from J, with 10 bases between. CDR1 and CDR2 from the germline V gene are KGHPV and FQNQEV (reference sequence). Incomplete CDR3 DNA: TGTGCCAGCAGTCTGTCGGGTGGGTTCAACACAGAAGTCTTC. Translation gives CASSLSGGFNTEVF. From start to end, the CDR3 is CASSLSGGFNTEVFF. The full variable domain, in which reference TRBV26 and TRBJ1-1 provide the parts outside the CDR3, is NSKVIQTPRYLVKGQGQKAKMRCIPEKGHPVVFWYQQNKNNEFKFLINFQNQEVLQQIDMTEKRFSAECPSNSPCSLEIQSSEAGDSALYLCASSLSGGFNTEVFFGKGTRLTVV.

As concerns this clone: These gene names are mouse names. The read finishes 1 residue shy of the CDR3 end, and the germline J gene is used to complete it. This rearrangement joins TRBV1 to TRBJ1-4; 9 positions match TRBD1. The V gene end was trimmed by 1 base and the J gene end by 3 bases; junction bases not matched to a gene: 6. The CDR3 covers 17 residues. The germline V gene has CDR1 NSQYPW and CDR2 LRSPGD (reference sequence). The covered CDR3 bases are TGCACCTGCAGTGCAGGAGCCGGGACAGGGACCAACGAAAGATTATTT. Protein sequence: CTCSAGAGTGTNERLF. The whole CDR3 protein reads CTCSAGAGTGTNERLFF.

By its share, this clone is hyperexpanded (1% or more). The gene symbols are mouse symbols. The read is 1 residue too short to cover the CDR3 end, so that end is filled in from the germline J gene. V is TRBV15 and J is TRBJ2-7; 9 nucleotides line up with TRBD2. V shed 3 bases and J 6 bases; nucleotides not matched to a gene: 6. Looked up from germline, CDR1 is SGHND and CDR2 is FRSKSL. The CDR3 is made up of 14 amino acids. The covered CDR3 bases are TGTGCCAGCAGTTTCAAGACTGGGGGTCTTGAACAGTAC. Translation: CASSFKTGGLEQY. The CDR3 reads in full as CASSFKTGGLEQYF.

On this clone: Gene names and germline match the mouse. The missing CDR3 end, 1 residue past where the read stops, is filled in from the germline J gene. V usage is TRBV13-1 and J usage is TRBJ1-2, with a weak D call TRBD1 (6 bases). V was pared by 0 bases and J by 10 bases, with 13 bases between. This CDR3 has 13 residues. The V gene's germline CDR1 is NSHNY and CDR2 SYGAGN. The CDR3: CASSDEVGAGYTF. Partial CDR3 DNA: TGTGCCAGCAGTGATGAGGTGGGGGCAGGCTACACC.

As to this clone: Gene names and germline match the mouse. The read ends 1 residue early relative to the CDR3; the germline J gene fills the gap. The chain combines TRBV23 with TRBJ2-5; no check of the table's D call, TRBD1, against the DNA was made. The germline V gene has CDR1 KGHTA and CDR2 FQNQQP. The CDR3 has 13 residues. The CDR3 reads CSSKTGDQDTQYF. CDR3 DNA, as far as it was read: TGCTCCAGCAAGACAGGGGACCAAGACACCCAGTAC.

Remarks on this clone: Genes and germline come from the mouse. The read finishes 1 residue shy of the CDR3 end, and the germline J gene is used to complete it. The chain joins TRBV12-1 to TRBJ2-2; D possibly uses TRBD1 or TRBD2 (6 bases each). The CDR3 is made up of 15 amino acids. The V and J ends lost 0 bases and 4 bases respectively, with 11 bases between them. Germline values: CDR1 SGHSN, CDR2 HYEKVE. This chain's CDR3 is CASSLMGALTGQLYF. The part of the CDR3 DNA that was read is TGTGCCAGCTCTCTCATGGGGGCGCTCACCGGGCAGCTCTAC.

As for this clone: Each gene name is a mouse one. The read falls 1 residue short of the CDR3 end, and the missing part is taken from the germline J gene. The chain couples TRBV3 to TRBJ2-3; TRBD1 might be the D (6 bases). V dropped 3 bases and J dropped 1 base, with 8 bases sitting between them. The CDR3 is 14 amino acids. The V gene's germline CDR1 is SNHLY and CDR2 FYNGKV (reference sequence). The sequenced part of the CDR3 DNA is TGTGCCAGCAGCTTGGGACAAGGTGCAGAAACGCTGTAT. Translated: CASSLGQGAETLY. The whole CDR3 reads CASSLGQGAETLYF.

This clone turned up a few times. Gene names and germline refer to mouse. Partial CDR3 DNA: TGTGCCAGCAGGGGACTGGGGTTTAACTATGCTGAGCAGTTC. Protein product: CASRGLGFNYAEQF. The CDR3 reads in full as CASRGLGFNYAEQFF. The chain links TRBV26 to TRBJ2-1, with 10 bases identical to TRBD2. The CDR3 extends 1 residue past the end of the read, so its final part is completed from the germline J gene. CDR1 and CDR2 (germline): KGHPV, FQNQEV (reference sequence). J gave up 0 bases and V 6 bases, and 2 bases lay outside the gene matches. The CDR3 has 15 amino acids.

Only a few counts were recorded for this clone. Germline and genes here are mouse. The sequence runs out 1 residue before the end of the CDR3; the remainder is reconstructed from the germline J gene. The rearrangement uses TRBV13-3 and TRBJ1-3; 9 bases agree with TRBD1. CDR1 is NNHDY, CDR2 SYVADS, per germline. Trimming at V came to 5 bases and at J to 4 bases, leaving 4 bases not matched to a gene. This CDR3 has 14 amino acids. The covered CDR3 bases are TGTGCCAGCAGCCTGACAGGGGGAGGAAATACGCTCTAT. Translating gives CASSLTGGGNTLY. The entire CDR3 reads CASSLTGGGNTLYF.

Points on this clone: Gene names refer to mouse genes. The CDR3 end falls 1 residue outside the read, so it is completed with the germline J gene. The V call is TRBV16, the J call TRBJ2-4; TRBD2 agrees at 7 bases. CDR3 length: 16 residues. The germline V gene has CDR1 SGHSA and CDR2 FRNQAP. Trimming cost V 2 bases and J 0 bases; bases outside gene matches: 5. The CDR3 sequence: CASSLRWGFSQNTLYF. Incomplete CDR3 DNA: TGTGCAAGCAGCTTACGCTGGGGGTTTAGTCAAAACACCTTGTAC.

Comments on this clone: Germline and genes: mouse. CDR3 amino acids: CASSLDRPSQNTLYF. The sequenced CDR3 bases are TGTGCCAGCAGCCTGGACAGACCTAGTCAAAACACCTTGTAC. The chain combines TRBV3 with TRBJ2-4, with D tentatively TRBD1 (6 bases). The read is 1 residue too short to cover the CDR3 end, so that end is filled in from the germline J gene. Germline V lookup: CDR1 SNHLY, CDR2 FYNGKV (reference sequence). V lost 5 bases and J lost 0, with 12 bases in between. The CDR3 length is 15 residues.

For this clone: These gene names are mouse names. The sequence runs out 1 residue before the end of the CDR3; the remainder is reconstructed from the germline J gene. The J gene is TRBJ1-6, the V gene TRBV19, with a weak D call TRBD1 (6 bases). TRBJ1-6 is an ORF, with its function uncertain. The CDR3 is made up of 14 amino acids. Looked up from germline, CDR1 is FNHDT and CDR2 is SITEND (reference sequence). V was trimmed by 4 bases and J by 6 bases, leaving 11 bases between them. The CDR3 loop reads CASSPTGFNSPLYF. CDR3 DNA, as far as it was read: TGTGCCAGCAGTCCTACAGGGTTTAATTCGCCCCTCTAC.

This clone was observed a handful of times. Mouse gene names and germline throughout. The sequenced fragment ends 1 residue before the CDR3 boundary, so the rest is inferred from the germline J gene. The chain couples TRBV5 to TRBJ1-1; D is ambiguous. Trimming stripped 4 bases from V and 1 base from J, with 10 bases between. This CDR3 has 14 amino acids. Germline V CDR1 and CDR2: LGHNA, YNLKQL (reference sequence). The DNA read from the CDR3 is TGTGCCAGCAGCCCAAGGCCAGGAAACACAGAAGTCTTC. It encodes CASSPRPGNTEVF. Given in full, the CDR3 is CASSPRPGNTEVFF.

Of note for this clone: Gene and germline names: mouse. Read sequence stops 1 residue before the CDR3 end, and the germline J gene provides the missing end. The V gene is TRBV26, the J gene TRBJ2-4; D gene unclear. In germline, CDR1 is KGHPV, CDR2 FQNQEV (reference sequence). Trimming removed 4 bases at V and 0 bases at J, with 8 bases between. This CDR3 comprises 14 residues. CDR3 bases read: TGTGCCAGCAGTCCTACAACTAGTCAAAACACCTTGTAC. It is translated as CASSPTTSQNTLY. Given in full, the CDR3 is CASSPTTSQNTLYF.